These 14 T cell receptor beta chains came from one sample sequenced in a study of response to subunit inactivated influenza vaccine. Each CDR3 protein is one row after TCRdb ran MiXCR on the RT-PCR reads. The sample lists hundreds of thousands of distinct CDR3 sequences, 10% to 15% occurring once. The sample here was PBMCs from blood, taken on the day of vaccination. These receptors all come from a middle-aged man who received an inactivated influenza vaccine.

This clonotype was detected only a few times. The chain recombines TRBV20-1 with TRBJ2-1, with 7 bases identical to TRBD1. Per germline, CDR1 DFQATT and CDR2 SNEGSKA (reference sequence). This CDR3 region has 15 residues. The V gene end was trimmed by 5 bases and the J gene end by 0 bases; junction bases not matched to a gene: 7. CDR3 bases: TGCAGTGCTCCCCGACAGGGAAGCTCCTACAATGAGCAGTTCTTC. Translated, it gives CSAPRQGSSYNEQFF.

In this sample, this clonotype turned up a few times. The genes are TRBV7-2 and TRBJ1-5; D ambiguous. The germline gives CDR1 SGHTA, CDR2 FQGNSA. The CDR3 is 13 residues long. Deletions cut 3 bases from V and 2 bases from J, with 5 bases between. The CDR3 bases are TGTGCCAGCAGCTTCAACGGCAATCAGCCCCAGCATTTT. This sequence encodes CASSFNGNQPQHF.

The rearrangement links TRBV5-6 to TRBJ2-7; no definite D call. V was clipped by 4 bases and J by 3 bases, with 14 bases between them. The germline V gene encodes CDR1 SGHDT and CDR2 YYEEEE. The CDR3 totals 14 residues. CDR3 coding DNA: TGTGCCAGCAGCAAAAGGTCAGAAGGCTACGAGCAGTACTTC. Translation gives CASSKRSEGYEQYF.

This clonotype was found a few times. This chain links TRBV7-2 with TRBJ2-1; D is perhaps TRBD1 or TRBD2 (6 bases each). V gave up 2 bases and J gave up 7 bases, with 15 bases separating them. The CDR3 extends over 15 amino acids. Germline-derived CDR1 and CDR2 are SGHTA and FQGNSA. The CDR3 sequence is CASSLRGGQENEQFF. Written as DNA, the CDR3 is TGTGCCAGCAGCTTAAGAGGGGGGCAGGAGAATGAGCAGTTCTTC.

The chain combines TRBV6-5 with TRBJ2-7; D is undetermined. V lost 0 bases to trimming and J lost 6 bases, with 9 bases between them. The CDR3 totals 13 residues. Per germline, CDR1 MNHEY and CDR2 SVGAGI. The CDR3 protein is CASSYSATSEQYF. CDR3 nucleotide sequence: TGTGCCAGCAGTTACTCAGCTACTTCCGAGCAGTACTTC.

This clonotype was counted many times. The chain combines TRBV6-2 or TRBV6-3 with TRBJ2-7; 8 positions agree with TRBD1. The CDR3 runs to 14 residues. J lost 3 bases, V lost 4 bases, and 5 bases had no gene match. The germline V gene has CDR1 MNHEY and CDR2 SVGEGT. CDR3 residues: CASSLDRVGYEQYF. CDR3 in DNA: TGTGCCAGCAGTTTGGACAGGGTAGGCTACGAGCAGTACTTC.

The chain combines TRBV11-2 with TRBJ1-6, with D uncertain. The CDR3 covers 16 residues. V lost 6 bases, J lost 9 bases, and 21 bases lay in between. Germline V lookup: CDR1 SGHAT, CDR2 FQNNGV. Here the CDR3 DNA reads TGTGCCAGCAGAAATACACAACTCGGATCGGCTTCACCCCTCCACTTT. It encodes CASRNTQLGSASPLHF.

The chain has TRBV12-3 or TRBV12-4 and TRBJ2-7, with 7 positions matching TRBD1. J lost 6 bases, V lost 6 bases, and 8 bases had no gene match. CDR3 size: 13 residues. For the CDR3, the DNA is TGTGCCAGCAGCTATGACAGGGCGGGCGAGCAGTACTTC. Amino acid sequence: CASSYDRAGEQYF.

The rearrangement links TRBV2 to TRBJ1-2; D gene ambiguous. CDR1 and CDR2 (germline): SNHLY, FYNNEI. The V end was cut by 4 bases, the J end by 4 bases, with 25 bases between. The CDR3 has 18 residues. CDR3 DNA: TGTGCCAGCAGTGGTGGCCCAGGAGGCCAAACCCCGCTCTATGGCTACACCTTC. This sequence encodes CASSGGPGGQTPLYGYTF.

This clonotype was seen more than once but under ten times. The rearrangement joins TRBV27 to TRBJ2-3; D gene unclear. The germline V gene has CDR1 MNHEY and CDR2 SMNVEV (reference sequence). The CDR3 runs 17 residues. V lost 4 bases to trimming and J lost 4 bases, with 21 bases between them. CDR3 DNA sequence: TGTGCCAGCAGTTCCCGCGCACGCGCCAATGCCGCAGATACGCAGTATTTT. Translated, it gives CASSSRARANAADTQYF.

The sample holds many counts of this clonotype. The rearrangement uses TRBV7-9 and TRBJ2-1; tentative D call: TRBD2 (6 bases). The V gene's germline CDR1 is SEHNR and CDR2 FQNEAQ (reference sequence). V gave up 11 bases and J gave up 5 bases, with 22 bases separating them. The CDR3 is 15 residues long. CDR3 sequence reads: CAAAADGGVNNEQFF. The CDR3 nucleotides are TGTGCCGCCGCAGCGGACGGCGGGGTCAACAATGAGCAGTTCTTC.

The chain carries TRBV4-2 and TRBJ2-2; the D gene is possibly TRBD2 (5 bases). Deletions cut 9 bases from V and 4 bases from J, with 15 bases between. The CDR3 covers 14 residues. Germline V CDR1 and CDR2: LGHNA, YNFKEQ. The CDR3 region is CASQDSWGTGELFF. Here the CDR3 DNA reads TGTGCCAGTCAGGACTCGTGGGGCACCGGGGAGCTGTTTTTT.

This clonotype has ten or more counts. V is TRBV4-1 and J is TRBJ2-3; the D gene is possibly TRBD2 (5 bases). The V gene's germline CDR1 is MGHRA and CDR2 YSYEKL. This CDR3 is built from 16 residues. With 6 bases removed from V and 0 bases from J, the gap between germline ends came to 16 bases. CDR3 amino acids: CASRPNVATSTDTQYF. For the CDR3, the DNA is TGCGCCAGCAGGCCGAATGTAGCGACTAGCACAGATACGCAGTATTTT.

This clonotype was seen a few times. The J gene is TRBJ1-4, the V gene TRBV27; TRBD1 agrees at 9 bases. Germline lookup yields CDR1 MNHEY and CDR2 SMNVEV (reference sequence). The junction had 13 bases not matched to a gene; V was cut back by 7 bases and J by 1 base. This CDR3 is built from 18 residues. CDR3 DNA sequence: TGTGCCAGCAAAGATACAGGGGGCGTGTGGGAAACTAATGAAAAACTGTTTTTT. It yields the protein CASKDTGGVWETNEKLFF.